This T cell receptor beta chain emerged from a study of blood T cell repertoires in COVID-19. Background on the study: The United States, Italy and Spain supplied acute and convalescent COVID-19 samples. T cells, B-cell-depleted T cells, or PBMCs supplied cDNA or gDNA.

This clone was counted once. This table comes from immunoSEQ multiplex PCR, and its TCRdb copy is limited to in-frame clones, with some not included. The sample contains about 310,000 clones, 85% of which appear only once. Germline CDR1 reads MNHEY; CDR2 reads SMNVEV (reference sequence). The V and J ends lost 4 bases and 8 bases, in that order; junction bases with no gene match: 6. The CDR3 has 13 residues. Everyone who took part was about 18 to 90 years old, and they came from about two dozen US areas. People in the exposed group encountered a COVID-19 case within 2 weeks before entering the study. The clonotype originates from a woman under 40 who had been exposed to COVID-19. The rearrangement uses TRBV27 and TRBJ1-2, with 8 bases aligning to TRBD1. Source material: PBMCs or T cells enriched from blood (not recorded which). CDR3 in amino acids: CASSYQGAGGYTF. The CDR3 DNA follows: TGTGCCAGCAGTTATCAGGGGGCAGGGGGCTACACCTTC.